These 32 T cell receptor beta chains were all obtained from the same sample, sequenced in a study of human T cells and chemical hapten exposure. From the RACE reads, TCRdb called clonotypes with MiXCR, one entry per CDR3 protein. The data show under 400,000 distinct CDR3 sequences, 4.5% to 6% seen once. Time point defined: pre-sensitization, week 0. Noted treatment: therapeutic diphenylcyclopropenone sensitization with weekly scalp DPC. The starting material was whole blood, obtained in connection with sensitization to the hapten diphenylcyclopropenone (DPC). Receptor source: a woman aged 45 to 65 with alopecia areata. Some clones in this sample may be carry-over from other donors' samples.

The genes are TRBV2 and TRBJ1-1; 7 bases agree with TRBD1. Germline V gene lookup returns CDR1 SNHLY and CDR2 FYNNEI. The V and J ends lost 8 bases and 10 bases, in that order; junction bases with no gene match: 10. The CDR3 contains 12 residues. CDR3: CASRQAGGRAFF. The CDR3 nucleotides are TGTGCCAGCCGGCAGGCAGGGGGGAGAGCTTTCTTT.

This clonotype has just a few counts. This chain connects TRBV12-3 or TRBV12-4 to TRBJ2-5, with TRBD1 matching 7 bases. V gave up 6 bases and J gave up 4 bases; unmatched junction bases: 8. The CDR3 totals 14 residues. This chain's CDR3 is CASSPNRGGETQYF. DNA for the CDR3: TGTGCCAGCAGCCCCAACAGGGGTGGAGAGACCCAGTACTTC.

The sample holds a few counts of this clonotype. The chain has TRBV7-2 and TRBJ1-6, with no clear D. Germline CDR1 reads SGHTA; CDR2 reads FQGNSA. This CDR3 is 13 amino acids long. Trimming removed 3 bases at V and 10 bases at J, with 10 bases between. The CDR3 DNA reads TGTGCCAGCAGCTTTACGGGCAGCTCACCCCTCCACTTT. It encodes CASSFTGSSPLHF.

This clonotype was seen at least ten times. This chain links TRBV25-1 with TRBJ2-1, with TRBD2 identical over 9 bases. V lost 3 bases, J lost 5 bases, and 5 bases stayed unmatched. This CDR3 spans 15 amino acids. Per the germline V gene, CDR1 is MGHDK and CDR2 is SYGVNS. The CDR3 spells CASSEGLAGNNEQFF. The DNA of the CDR3 is TGTGCCAGCAGTGAGGGGCTAGCGGGGAACAATGAGCAGTTCTTC.

This clonotype was counted a few times. This sequence joins TRBV2 and TRBJ2-1; D is ambiguous. V was shortened by 5 bases and J by 9 bases, with 11 bases between the two germline ends. Germline lookup yields CDR1 SNHLY and CDR2 FYNNEI. The CDR3 length is 12 residues. The CDR3 DNA sequence: TGTGCCAGCAGTCCCCCCGGAGTTGAGCAGTTCTTC. Its protein product is CASSPPGVEQFF.

The sample holds many counts of this clonotype. CDR3 in DNA: TGCAGCACTATTCACGCTTCCTACAATGAGCAGTTCTTC. Amino acid sequence: CSTIHASYNEQFF. V usage is TRBV29-1 and J usage is TRBJ2-1, with D hard to call. The CDR3 is made up of 13 amino acids. Germline V gives CDR1 SQVTM, CDR2 ANQGSEA. V lost 8 bases and J lost 1, with 12 bases in between.

Ten or more counts support this clonotype. The V gene is TRBV7-9, the J gene TRBJ2-7; either TRBD1 or TRBD2 may fit D (5 bases each). V lost 5 bases, J lost 7 bases, and 12 bases lay in between. Germline V gives CDR1 SEHNR, CDR2 FQNEAQ (reference sequence). The CDR3 length is 12 residues. CDR3 nucleotides: TGTGCCAGCAGCCCAGTTTGGGGGGAGCAGTACTTC. Its translation: CASSPVWGEQYF.

The V call is TRBV7-2, the J call TRBJ2-1; 9 nucleotides agree with TRBD2. Trimming cost V 5 bases and J 6 bases; bases outside gene matches: 5. Germline V lookup: CDR1 SGHTA, CDR2 FQGNSA. The CDR3 has 14 residues. The CDR3 region has the DNA TGTGCCAGCAGCGCAGGACTAGCGCTCAATGAGCAGTTCTTC. Protein: CASSAGLALNEQFF.

The rearrangement joins TRBV2 to TRBJ2-7; D might be TRBD1 (5 bases). Germline lookup yields CDR1 SNHLY and CDR2 FYNNEI. The CDR3 runs to 14 residues. Trimming left V 2 bases short and J 4 bases short, with 12 bases between. The CDR3 reads CASSEQGTGYEQYF. DNA of the CDR3: TGTGCCAGCAGTGAACAGGGTACCGGGTACGAGCAGTACTTC.

This clonotype appeared many times. J is TRBJ2-7 and V is TRBV9; D could derive from TRBD1 or TRBD2 (5 bases each). With 0 bases removed from V and 1 base from J, the gap between germline ends came to 8 bases. The CDR3 is 14 residues long. The germline V gene has CDR1 SGDLS and CDR2 YYNGEE. Written as DNA, the CDR3 is TGTGCCAGCAGCGTAGGAGGGGTTTCCTACGAGCAGTACTTC. This codes for CASSVGGVSYEQYF.

A remark on this clonotype: A much larger clonotype is one base distant, so this may be a read error. DNA for the CDR3: TGTGCCAGCAGCCGCAGTCTAGCGGGAGTGCCCTACAATGAGCAGTTCTTC. This codes for CASSRSLAGVPYNEQFF. The chain recombines TRBV11-2 with TRBJ2-1, with 10 bases identical to TRBD2. CDR1 is SGHAT and CDR2 is FQNNGV in the germline V gene. V shed 5 bases, J shed 2 bases, and the junction held 9 bases outside the gene matches. The CDR3 has 17 residues. Full variable domain (rest looked up from reference TRBV11-2 and TRBJ2-1): EAGVAQSPRYKIIEKRQSVAFWCNPISGHATLYWYQQILGQGPKLLIQFQNNGVVDDSQLPKDRFSAERLKGVDSTLKIQPAKLEDSAVYLCASSRSLAGVPYNEQFFGPGTRLTVL.

The chain employs TRBV5-1 and TRBJ2-4; no clear D. This CDR3 region has 13 residues. Trimming took off 4 bases at V and 5 bases at J, with 10 bases between the two ends. The V gene's germline CDR1 is SGHRS and CDR2 YFSETQ. As DNA, the CDR3 is TGCGCCAGCAGCCTTCGAGACCAAAACATTCAGTACTTC. Its protein is CASSLRDQNIQYF.

This clonotype was counted many times. The rearrangement uses TRBV9 and TRBJ2-2, with 11 positions matching TRBD1. The V segment lost 3 bases and the J segment 6 bases; nucleotides outside the gene matches: 13. The CDR3 spans 18 residues. Germline lookup yields CDR1 SGDLS and CDR2 YYNGEE. CDR3 in DNA: TGTGCCAGCAGCGCAGCGGGGACAGGGGGACTGTTATCCGGGGAGCTGTTTTTT. This translates into CASSAAGTGGLLSGELFF.

This clonotype appeared many times. The gene calls are TRBV27 and TRBJ2-5; 7 bases are a match to TRBD1. The ends lost 0 bases at V and 4 bases at J; junction bases unmatched: 5. Germline CDR1 is MNHEY and CDR2 is SMNVEV (reference sequence). The CDR3 is 15 amino acids. CDR3 DNA: TGTGCCAGCAGTTTATCGGTGACAGGGCGAGAGACCCAGTACTTC. Translating it yields CASSLSVTGRETQYF.

This sequence joins TRBV6-1 and TRBJ2-3; D is uncertain. Trimming took off 8 bases at V and 5 bases at J, with 17 bases between the two ends. The CDR3 sequence is 14 residues long. The germline V gene encodes CDR1 MNHNS and CDR2 SASEGT. CDR3 nucleotides: TGTGCCAGCTCCATCCGGGTCGAAGGAGATACGCAGTATTTT. Amino acids: CASSIRVEGDTQYF.

This clonotype was observed at least ten times. The gene calls are TRBV3-1 and TRBJ2-3; the D is unclear. The V end lost 3 bases, the J end lost 1 base, and 11 bases lay between the germline ends. Germline CDR1 is LGHDT and CDR2 is YNNKEL (reference sequence). There are 15 residues in the CDR3. CDR3 residues: CASSQDGRGTDTQYF. CDR3 coding DNA: TGTGCCAGCAGCCAGGACGGACGGGGCACAGATACGCAGTATTTT.

V and J are TRBV29-1 and TRBJ1-2; possibly TRBD1 for D (5 bases). Per the germline V gene, CDR1 is SQVTM and CDR2 is ANQGSEA. This CDR3 spans 11 amino acids. Trimming shortened V by 7 bases and J by 3 bases, and 9 bases separated the two germline ends. The CDR3 reads CSAGRDYGYTF. The CDR3 bases are TGCAGCGCAGGCAGGGACTATGGCTACACCTTC.

In this sample, this clonotype turned up many times. V is TRBV21-1 and J is TRBJ2-1. TRBV21-1 is assigned pseudogene status. The CDR3 consists of 16 residues. CDR3 amino acids: CASSEVGSTRYNEQFF. In nucleotides, the CDR3 is TGTGCCAGCAGCGAAGTGGGCTCCACTCGGTACAATGAGCAGTTCTTC.

This clonotype was detected ten times or more. Here the CDR3 DNA reads TGCAGCGTTGACAGGGGAGCAGATACGCAGTATTTT. Its translation: CSVDRGADTQYF. The chain couples TRBV29-1 to TRBJ2-3; a weak D match, TRBD1 (6 bases). Germline V gives CDR1 SQVTM, CDR2 ANQGSEA. Trimming shortened V by 3 bases and J by 4 bases, and 8 bases separated the two germline ends. The length of the CDR3 is 12 residues.

This clonotype was observed a handful of times. This chain joins TRBV20-1 and TRBJ2-7; TRBD1 is a possible D gene (5 bases). Trimming took off 0 bases at V and 3 bases at J, with 15 bases between the two ends. Germline CDR1 reads DFQATT; CDR2 reads SNEGSKA (reference sequence). The CDR3 runs to 15 residues. The CDR3: CSAREIRGIFYEQYF. The CDR3, as DNA: TGCAGTGCTAGAGAAATAAGGGGCATCTTCTACGAGCAGTACTTC.

This clonotype was picked up a small number of times. The chain uses TRBV7-6 and TRBJ2-5, with 9 nucleotides matching TRBD2. Trimming cost V 8 bases and J 1 base; bases outside gene matches: 8. Germline lookup yields CDR1 SGHVS and CDR2 FNYEAQ. The CDR3 is 15 residues long. In DNA, the CDR3 is TGTGCCAGCCGCGAGAGCGGGGGGCTCCAAGAGACCCAGTACTTC. Amino acids: CASRESGGLQETQYF.

The chain couples TRBV2 to TRBJ1-1; a weak D match, TRBD1 (6 bases). From germline, CDR1 is SNHLY and CDR2 FYNNEI. The CDR3 length is 14 residues. The germline V and J ends were trimmed by 6 bases and 5 bases, with 16 bases remaining between them. CDR3 loop: CASSQEQGITEAFF. The CDR3 DNA reads as TGTGCCAGCAGCCAAGAACAGGGTATTACTGAAGCTTTCTTT.

This clonotype was seen only once. This likely comes from a read error, as the CDR3 has no conserved phenylalanine or tryptophan at its end. The chain links TRBV6-1 to TRBJ1-1, with unresolved D. CDR3 size: 13 residues. V shed 2 bases and J shed 1 base, with 5 bases lying between them. From germline, CDR1 is MNHNS and CDR2 SASEGT. The CDR3 sequence: CASSEKPNTEAFY. The CDR3, as DNA: TGTGCCAGCAGTGAAAAACCGAACACTGAAGCTTTCTAT.

This clonotype was recorded a few times. The CDR3 region has the DNA TGCAGTGCATCCCCCGGGGTGCAGGCGGGCACAGATACGCAGTATTTT. It specifies CSASPGVQAGTDTQYF. The chain carries TRBV20-1 and TRBJ2-3, with D possibly being TRBD2 (5 bases). The CDR3 contains 16 residues. Trimming stripped 6 bases from V and 1 base from J, with 20 bases between. Germline V gene lookup returns CDR1 DFQATT and CDR2 SNEGSKA (reference sequence).

In its sample, this clonotype was seen a few times. The gene calls are TRBV6-5 and TRBJ1-5; D is possibly TRBD1 (5 bases). Germline V gives CDR1 MNHEY, CDR2 SVGAGI. The V end was cut by 5 bases, the J end by 3 bases, with 11 bases between. There are 14 residues in the CDR3. CDR3: CASSAAGYNQPQHF. The CDR3 region has the DNA TGTGCCAGCAGTGCTGCAGGGTACAATCAGCCCCAGCATTTT.

This chain links TRBV2 with TRBJ2-7; D remains unclear. The CDR3 has 13 amino acids. Trimming left V 3 bases short and J 3 bases short, with 9 bases between. In germline, CDR1 is SNHLY, CDR2 FYNNEI. The CDR3 loop reads CASSDTKHYEQYF. CDR3 DNA: TGTGCCAGCAGTGACACTAAGCACTACGAGCAGTACTTC.

This clonotype was seen many times. This sequence joins TRBV28 and TRBJ2-7, with 14 bases aligning to TRBD2. V lost 1 base, J lost 5 bases, and 7 bases stayed unmatched. Germline V gene data show CDR1 as MDHEN and CDR2 as SYDVKM. This CDR3 is built from 17 residues. The CDR3 DNA sequence: TGTGCCAGCAGTTTATTGAGACTAGCGGGAGGGTCCCACGAGCAGTACTTC. It is translated as CASSLLRLAGGSHEQYF. Drawing the rest from reference TRBV28 and TRBJ2-7, the complete variable domain is DVKVTQSSRYLVKRTGEKVFLECVQDMDHENMFWYRQDPGLGLRLIYFSYDVKMKEKGDIPEGYSVSREKKERFSLILESASTNQTSMYLCASSLLRLAGGSHEQYFGPGTRLTVT.

The CDR3 loop is CASSHPSRDKNIQYF. The CDR3 DNA reads TGTGCCAGCAGCCACCCTTCGAGGGACAAAAACATTCAGTACTTC. The rearrangement uses TRBV7-9 and TRBJ2-4; D may be TRBD2 (5 bases). The germline gives CDR1 SEHNR, CDR2 FQNEAQ (reference sequence). Deletions cut 5 bases from V and 3 bases from J, with 14 bases between. The CDR3 totals 15 residues. Filled out from reference TRBV7-9 and TRBJ2-4, the complete variable domain reads DTGVSQNPRHKITKRGQNVTFRCDPISEHNRLYWYRQTLGQGPEFLTYFQNEAQLEKSRLLSDRFSAERPKGSFSTLEIQRTEQGDSAMYLCASSHPSRDKNIQYFGAGTRLSVL.

This clonotype was seen a few times. The chain is built from TRBV20-1 and TRBJ2-4, with D possibly TRBD1 on 5 matching bases. The CDR3 length is 14 residues. From germline, CDR1 is DFQATT and CDR2 SNEGSKA (reference sequence). Trimming stripped 0 bases from V and 2 bases from J, with 8 bases between. Here the CDR3 reads CSAREAGTKNIQYF. The CDR3 bases are TGCAGTGCTAGAGAGGCAGGGACCAAAAACATTCAGTACTTC.

The chain has TRBV9 and TRBJ2-3; TRBD2 aligns across 9 bases. In germline, CDR1 is SGDLS, CDR2 YYNGEE. CDR3 length equals 17 residues. Germline trimming cut 0 bases from V and 5 bases from J; bases unmatched to any gene: 10. This CDR3 reads CASSVGAGGGAQDTQYF. DNA for the CDR3: TGTGCCAGCAGCGTAGGAGCAGGCGGGGGGGCCCAAGATACGCAGTATTTT.

There are many counts of this clonotype. The chain joins TRBV4-2 to TRBJ1-3; TRBD1 might be the D (6 bases). CDR3 length: 17 residues. Germline V lookup: CDR1 LGHNA, CDR2 YNFKEQ. Trimming removed 4 bases at V and 4 bases at J, with 20 bases between. The CDR3 is CASSRRGGSTEGNTIYF. The CDR3 region has the DNA TGTGCCAGCAGCCGCCGAGGGGGATCAACGGAAGGAAACACCATATATTTT.

The sample holds many counts of this clonotype. V usage is TRBV28 and J usage is TRBJ2-7; D is perhaps TRBD2 (5 bases). The CDR3 is 16 amino acids. V was trimmed by 3 bases and J by 0 bases, leaving 15 bases between them. The germline gives CDR1 MDHEN, CDR2 SYDVKM. CDR3 sequence reads: CASSFHLAVLSYEQYF. As DNA, the CDR3 is TGTGCCAGCAGTTTCCACCTAGCTGTACTCTCCTACGAGCAGTACTTC. Based on the CDR3 plus reference TRBV28 and TRBJ2-7, the full variable domain is DVKVTQSSRYLVKRTGEKVFLECVQDMDHENMFWYRQDPGLGLRLIYFSYDVKMKEKGDIPEGYSVSREKKERFSLILESASTNQTSMYLCASSFHLAVLSYEQYFGPGTRLTVT.